The 26 T cell receptor beta chains below come from one sample, sequenced in a study of OX40 agonist ivuxolimab in advanced cancers. Clones were read by immunoSEQ multiplex PCR, and TCRdb kept only the in-frame ones, dropping some. The data contain around 20,000 clones, roughly 74% of them seen just once; the ten biggest clones take up more than 25%. Sequencing used CD4+ or CD8+ T cells sorted from blood, obtained in a trial of the OX40 agonist ivuxolimab. The receptors here all came from an adult with an advanced solid tumor such as melanoma, head and neck, liver or kidney cancer.

The chain carries TRBV27 and TRBJ1-5; TRBD1 matches 8 bases. This CDR3 region has 13 residues. Germline CDR1 is MNHEY and CDR2 is SMNVEV (reference sequence). With 6 bases clipped from V and 6 bases from J, the junction kept 4 bases outside the gene matches. CDR3 coding DNA: TGTGCCAGCAGCTACAGGGGGTCTCAGCCCCAGCATTTT. Its translation: CASSYRGSQPQHF.

The V and J genes are TRBV29-1 and TRBJ2-7; no clear D gene. The CDR3 covers 15 residues. The V gene lost 3 bases and the J gene lost 0 bases, with 15 bases spanning the gap. The germline gives CDR1 SQVTM, CDR2 ANQGSEA. The CDR3 nucleotides read TGCAGCGTTGAGGGCCTGGACGGATACTCCTACGAGCAGTACTTC. This codes for CSVEGLDGYSYEQYF.

The V gene is TRBV7-9, the J gene TRBJ1-4; D gene uncertain. Between the trimmed V and J ends, which lost 4 bases and 4 bases, there was a span of 13 bases. CDR3 length: 15 residues. CDR1 is SEHNR and CDR2 is FQNEAQ in the germline V gene (reference sequence). The CDR3 here is CASSSLDGFNEKLFF. The CDR3 nucleotides read TGTGCCAGCAGCTCGTTGGACGGGTTTAATGAAAAACTGTTTTTT.

The DNA for the CDR3 is TGTGCCAGCAGTTTGGACAGCGACACAGATACGCAGTATTTT. Translating gives CASSLDSDTDTQYF. This chain connects TRBV28 to TRBJ2-3; a possible D gene is TRBD1 (6 bases). Germline V gene sequence: CDR1 MDHEN, CDR2 SYDVKM. V lost 3 bases to trimming and J lost 2 bases, with 9 bases between them. The CDR3 runs to 14 residues.

This clone was counted a few times. V is TRBV21-1 and J is TRBJ1-2; TRBD1, as called in the table, went unchecked against the DNA. TRBV21-1 is annotated as a pseudogene. The CDR3 totals 17 residues. The DNA of the CDR3 is TGTGCCAGCAGCCCCCGGGACAGGGGACGGGAGTACTATGGCTACACCTTC. It yields the protein CASSPRDRGREYYGYTF.

This clone has more than one count but fewer than ten. This chain uses TRBV6-5 with TRBJ2-7; D may correspond to TRBD1 or TRBD2 (5 bases each). The germline V and J ends were trimmed by 5 bases and 4 bases, with 9 bases remaining between them. The CDR3 runs to 12 residues. The germline CDR1 and CDR2 sequences are MNHEY and SVGAGI. The CDR3 sequence: CASSRGEYEQYF. As DNA, the CDR3 is TGTGCCAGCAGTAGGGGAGAATACGAGCAGTACTTC.

With regard to this clone: This CDR3 is missing its conserved last phenylalanine or tryptophan, likely due to a read error. The V call is TRBV10-2, the J call TRBJ2-7; 11 bases fit TRBD2. The germline V gene has CDR1 WSHSY and CDR2 SAAADI. The CDR3 is made up of 13 amino acids. J gave up 3 bases and V 8 bases, and 3 bases lay outside the gene matches. The CDR3 spells CASGGLADYEQYL. CDR3 bases: TGCGCCAGCGGGGGACTAGCGGACTACGAGCAGTACCTC.

J is TRBJ2-5 and V is TRBV11-2, with D perhaps assigned TRBD1 or TRBD2 (6 bases each). The CDR3 spans 14 residues. The germline CDR1 and CDR2 sequences are SGHAT and FQNNGV. V was trimmed by 7 bases and J by 0 bases, leaving 12 bases between them. Written as DNA, the CDR3 is TGTGCCAGCAACCAAGGGGGGTACCAAGAGACCCAGTACTTC. Protein product: CASNQGGYQETQYF.

This chain joins TRBV4-1 and TRBJ2-2; TRBD2 might be the D (5 bases). Between the trimmed V and J ends, which lost 1 base and 1 base, there was a span of 10 bases. Germline-derived CDR1 and CDR2 are MGHRA and YSYEKL. This CDR3 is built from 16 residues. The DNA of the CDR3 is TGCGCCAGCAGCCAAGCTGTTAGCGAGAACACCGGGGAGCTGTTTTTT. Protein: CASSQAVSENTGELFF.

The rearrangement links TRBV6-6 to TRBJ2-7; D unresolved. V was shortened by 5 bases and J by 3 bases, with 8 bases between the two germline ends. Germline lookup yields CDR1 MNHNY and CDR2 SVGAGI (reference sequence). The CDR3 consists of 12 residues. CDR3 sequence: CASSPTDYEQYF. The DNA of the CDR3 is TGTGCCAGCAGTCCAACTGACTACGAGCAGTACTTC.

The CDR3: CASSYLLGQGTNNEQFF. The CDR3 nucleotides are TGTGCCAGCAGCTACTTGCTGGGACAGGGTACGAACAATGAGCAGTTCTTC. J is TRBJ2-1 and V is TRBV7-9, with TRBD1 matching over 9 bases. The V gene end was trimmed by 4 bases and the J gene end by 5 bases; junction bases not matched to a gene: 12. The CDR3 has 17 amino acids. Germline assignment: CDR1 SEHNR and CDR2 FQNEAQ (reference sequence).

The chain is built from TRBV7-6 and TRBJ2-3, with D perhaps TRBD2 (7 bases). Germline V gene lookup returns CDR1 SGHVS and CDR2 FNYEAQ. Deletions cut 5 bases from V and 1 base from J, with 13 bases between. The CDR3 sequence is 15 residues long. CDR3 DNA sequence: TGTGCCAGCAGCCGTTTAGGGGGGGGCACAGATACGCAGTATTTT. This codes for CASSRLGGGTDTQYF. Supplemented by reference TRBV7-6 and TRBJ2-3, the full variable domain reads GAGVSQSPRYKVTKRGQDVALRCDPISGHVSLYWYRQALGQGPEFLTYFNYEAQQDKSGLPNDRFSAERPEGSISTLTIQRTEQRDSAMYRCASSRLGGGTDTQYFGPGTRLTVL.

This clone appeared a single time. The rearrangement joins TRBV5-1 to TRBJ1-1; D remains unclear. Trimming took off 0 bases at V and 1 base at J, with 10 bases between the two ends. This CDR3 has 15 residues. CDR1 is SGHRS and CDR2 is YFSETQ in the germline V gene. CDR3 sequence reads: CASSLDKAKNTEAFF. The CDR3 coding sequence is TGCGCCAGCAGCTTGGATAAGGCTAAGAACACTGAAGCTTTCTTT.

This clone was seen a few times. The chain employs TRBV4-3 and TRBJ2-7; 7 positions agree with TRBD1. Unmatched junction bases numbered 5, after V lost 0 bases and J lost 3 bases. Germline V CDR1 and CDR2: LGHNA, YSLEER. The CDR3 is 15 amino acids. CDR3: CASSQDTGESYEQYF. DNA for the CDR3: TGCGCCAGCAGCCAAGATACAGGGGAGAGCTACGAGCAGTACTTC.

This clone was seen a handful of times. The chain has TRBV27 and TRBJ1-6; the D is unclear. V was trimmed by 3 bases and J by 4 bases, leaving 7 bases between them. The CDR3 runs 14 residues. Germline loops: CDR1 MNHEY, CDR2 SMNVEV (reference sequence). The CDR3: CASSFRDYNSPLHF. The CDR3 DNA is TGTGCCAGCAGTTTTCGGGATTATAATTCACCCCTCCACTTT.

The chain carries TRBV27 and TRBJ2-5, with D tentatively TRBD1 or TRBD2 (5 bases each). The V and J ends lost 4 bases and 1 base respectively, with 7 bases between them. Germline V gene sequence: CDR1 MNHEY, CDR2 SMNVEV (reference sequence). The CDR3 covers 13 residues. DNA of the CDR3: TGTGCCAGCAGTTCTGGGGGCCAAGAGACCCAGTACTTC. It translates to CASSSGGQETQYF.

The J gene is TRBJ2-3, the V gene TRBV19; 11 positions agree with TRBD2. This CDR3 has 16 amino acids. The J segment lost 2 bases and the V segment lost 3 bases, leaving 4 bases of the junction unmatched. Germline-derived CDR1 and CDR2 are LNHDA and SQIVND (reference sequence). This chain's CDR3 is CASSIKTSGVTDTQYF. The CDR3 coding sequence is TGTGCCAGTAGTATTAAGACTAGCGGGGTCACAGATACGCAGTATTTT.

V is TRBV5-6 and J is TRBJ2-7; D might be TRBD2 (5 bases). Germline V gene data show CDR1 as SGHDT and CDR2 as YYEEEE. This CDR3 is built from 17 residues. Deletions cut 2 bases from V and 0 bases from J, with 18 bases between. The CDR3 nucleotides read TGTGCCAGCAGCTTAAAAGGGAGACTCAAAAACTCCTACGAGCAGTACTTC. Amino acid sequence: CASSLKGRLKNSYEQYF.

The chain joins TRBV6-5 to TRBJ2-3; D unclear. Trimming shortened V by 8 bases and J by 2 bases, and 17 bases separated the two germline ends. Germline CDR1 and CDR2: MNHEY and SVGAGI. The length of the CDR3 is 15 residues. The CDR3 spells CASAAYRTLTDTQYF. CDR3 nucleotides: TGTGCCAGCGCTGCCTACAGAACCCTCACAGATACGCAGTATTTT.

This chain links TRBV28 with TRBJ2-7, with TRBD2 matching 7 bases. This CDR3 spans 13 amino acids. CDR1 MDHEN and CDR2 SYDVKM come from the germline V gene. The ends lost 5 bases at V and 3 bases at J; junction bases unmatched: 4. CDR3 in DNA: TGTGCCAGCAGTCTAGGACTAGACTACGAGCAGTACTTC. It is translated as CASSLGLDYEQYF.

This clone was found a few times. V usage is TRBV6-4 and J usage is TRBJ1-5; D uncertain. CDR3 length: 15 residues. Trimming pared 2 bases from V and 4 bases from J, leaving 12 bases between. Germline assignment: CDR1 MRHNA and CDR2 SNTAGT. The CDR3 DNA sequence: TGTGCCAGCAGTGACACGGCAGCTCCTAATCAGCCCCAGCATTTT. Translation: CASSDTAAPNQPQHF.

The chain joins TRBV27 to TRBJ1-4; TRBD1 matches at 8 bases. Germline-derived CDR1 and CDR2 are MNHEY and SMNVEV (reference sequence). V lost 8 bases and J lost 5; bases outside the gene matches: 4. This CDR3 is 13 amino acids long. CDR3 bases: TGTGCCAGCGGACAGGGCTTCAATGAAAAACTGTTTTTT. Its translation is CASGQGFNEKLFF.

The genes are TRBV6-5 and TRBJ2-1; 11 nucleotides line up with TRBD2. Germline V gives CDR1 MNHEY, CDR2 SVGAGI. The V segment lost 4 bases and the J segment 7 bases; nucleotides outside the gene matches: 9. This CDR3 is 16 amino acids long. This CDR3 reads CASSLAGGPRRNEQFF. In DNA, the CDR3 is TGTGCCAGCAGTTTAGCGGGAGGGCCGAGGAGGAATGAGCAGTTCTTC.

V is TRBV21-1 and J is TRBJ1-5. TRBV21-1 counts as a pseudogene. This CDR3 has 14 amino acids. CDR3 sequence: CASSNGDGLRPQHF. The CDR3 DNA reads as TGTGCCAGCAGCAATGGGGACGGCTTGCGGCCCCAGCATTTT.

The rearrangement joins TRBV7-9 to TRBJ2-7; 8 nucleotides align to TRBD1. The ends lost 5 bases at V and 4 bases at J; junction bases unmatched: 7. CDR1 is SEHNR, CDR2 FQNEAQ, per germline (reference sequence). CDR3 length: 14 amino acids. As DNA, the CDR3 is TGTGCCAGCAGCCCACGTGGGACAGGTTACGAGCAGTACTTC. Its protein is CASSPRGTGYEQYF.

The chain combines TRBV6-6 with TRBJ2-1; the D is unclear. Looked up from germline, CDR1 is MNHNY and CDR2 is SVGAGI (reference sequence). V was shortened by 5 bases and J by 6 bases, with 8 bases between the two germline ends. CDR3 length: 12 amino acids. CDR3 sequence (DNA): TGTGCCAGCAGTGTTAATACCAATGAGCAGTTCTTC. Translated, it gives CASSVNTNEQFF.